Sequencing of this TCR beta chain was carried out in a study of response to subunit inactivated influenza vaccine. Whole-study findings and limits: The authors offered the suggestion that each seasonal influenza vaccination recruits few new T cells.

This CDR3 spans 12 amino acids. Germline V CDR1 and CDR2: LGHDT, YNNKEL (reference sequence). The V end was cut by 5 bases, the J end by 4 bases, with 8 bases between. This clonotype was counted many times. The antigen remains undetermined. TCRdb reprocessed the RT-PCR reads via MiXCR and lists one record per CDR3 protein. The sample yields over 650,000 distinct CDR3 sequences, around 20% seen once. Source: PBMCs from blood, taken more than 4 days after vaccination. The rearrangement uses TRBV3-1 and TRBJ2-5; D may be TRBD1 (5 bases). The receptor comes from a man aged 45-65 years who received an inactivated influenza vaccine. The CDR3 sequence: CASSWQGETQYF. CDR3 DNA sequence: TGTGCCAGCAGCTGGCAGGGAGAGACCCAGTACTTC.